This entry describes one TCR beta chain. What it binds is not known. This specimen comes from a study of cytomegalovirus exposure and HLA in healthy donors. Study-level background: A prior study identified some 100 million unique TCR beta sequences from around 180 million T cells. Whole-study results and caveats: Using a false discovery rate of 0.05, a later analysis showed that about 16,000 TCR beta sequences were associated with HLA alleles. TCR beta chain V- and J-gene trimming was linked, in a later analysis, to a missense variant in DCLRE1C.

This PCR relied on a set of 60 Vbeta primers and 13 Jbeta primers. In the authors' workflow: Approximately 10 million shared chains were among some 80 million unique TCR beta chains counted in a later analysis. Data came from immunoSEQ multiplex PCR; TCRdb stores just in-frame clones and leaves some out. V, J and clone size were drawn from that table, and D and trimming were deduced from the DNA. The data show about 170,000 clones, around 84% seen once. This TCR derives from a man aged 25 to 45 in good health and CMV-seropositive. The specimen was PBMCs.

This CDR3 is CASSPVPIWSTDTQYF. CDR3 coding DNA: TGCGCCAGCAGCCCAGTCCCGATATGGAGCACAGATACGCAGTATTTT. The chain has TRBV4-3 and TRBJ2-3; no clear D gene. The germline V and J ends were trimmed by 4 bases and 0 bases, with 14 bases remaining between them. CDR3 length equals 16 residues. The germline gives CDR1 LGHNA, CDR2 YSLEER.